Below, 9 T cell receptor beta chains from the same sample are listed, as sequenced in a study of OX40 agonist ivuxolimab in advanced cancers. Sequencing used immunoSEQ multiplex PCR; TCRdb keeps in-frame clones, though not all of them. The data show approximately 30,000 clones, 86% seen once. Sequencing was performed on CD4+ or CD8+ T cells sorted from blood, taken in a trial of the OX40 agonist ivuxolimab. These receptors originate from an adult with an advanced solid tumor such as melanoma, head and neck, liver or kidney cancer.

The genes are TRBV6-5 and TRBJ2-7; D gene ambiguous. The CDR3 is made up of 11 amino acids. Trimming shortened V by 6 bases and J by 6 bases, and 9 bases separated the two germline ends. The germline CDR1 and CDR2 sequences are MNHEY and SVGAGI. CDR3 residues: CASSPGSEQYF. The CDR3 coding sequence is TGTGCCAGCAGCCCCGGGTCCGAGCAGTACTTC.

The chain recombines TRBV9 with TRBJ1-3; D is ambiguous. The CDR3 sequence is 14 residues long. The V and J ends lost 0 bases and 4 bases respectively, with 8 bases between them. Germline assignment: CDR1 SGDLS and CDR2 YYNGEE. The CDR3 nucleotides are TGTGCCAGCAGCGTAGACGGGGAAGGAAACACCATATATTTT. Encoded protein: CASSVDGEGNTIYF. The full variable domain, rest sourced from reference TRBV9 and TRBJ1-3, is DSGVTQTPKHLITATGQRVTLRCSPRSGDLSVYWYQQSLDQGLQFLIQYYNGEERAKGNILERFSAQQFPDLHSELNLSSLELGDSALYFCASSVDGEGNTIYFGEGSWLTVV.

V gene TRBV7-9 combines with J gene TRBJ2-7; 7 nucleotides match TRBD2. V trimming: 5 bases; J trimming: 4 bases; junction bases outside the gene matches: 8. CDR3 length: 14 amino acids. The V gene's germline CDR1 is SEHNR and CDR2 FQNEAQ (reference sequence). The CDR3 DNA reads TGTGCCAGCAGCATAGGACTAGACCGATACGAGCAGTACTTC. Protein: CASSIGLDRYEQYF.

The rearrangement links TRBV29-1 to TRBJ2-5, with D unclear. The CDR3 runs 12 residues. CDR1 and CDR2 (germline): SQVTM, ANQGSEA. Trimming left V 5 bases short and J 1 base short, with 8 bases between. The CDR3 is CSVPLTQETQYF. The DNA of the CDR3 is TGCAGCGTTCCGCTGACCCAAGAGACCCAGTACTTC.

V is TRBV7-9 and J is TRBJ1-4, with 7 bases identical to TRBD1. The CDR3 sequence is 16 residues long. Germline CDR1 reads SEHNR; CDR2 reads FQNEAQ (reference sequence). J was trimmed by 4 bases and V by 2 bases; bases with no gene match: 7. The CDR3 nucleotides are TGTGCCAGCAGCTTAACGGAGGGGGCGCTTAATGAAAAACTGTTTTTT. The encoded protein is CASSLTEGALNEKLFF.

V and J are TRBV4-3 and TRBJ1-5; 9 bases line up with TRBD1. Per the germline V gene, CDR1 is LGHNA and CDR2 is YSLEER. CDR3 length: 18 residues. The J segment lost 3 bases and the V segment lost 0 bases, leaving 9 bases of the junction unmatched. Written as DNA, the CDR3 is TGCGCCAGCAGCCAAGATAGTGGGACAGGGCCTTACAATCAGCCCCAGCATTTT. It is translated as CASSQDSGTGPYNQPQHF.

The sample holds one count of this clone. The chain uses TRBV5-6 and TRBJ2-7; 7 bases line up with TRBD1. The germline V gene has CDR1 SGHDT and CDR2 YYEEEE. The CDR3 is made up of 14 amino acids. The junction had 9 bases not matched to a gene; V was cut back by 4 bases and J by 5 bases. CDR3 loop: CASSPMTGWHEQYF. The CDR3 DNA reads as TGTGCCAGCAGCCCGATGACAGGGTGGCACGAGCAGTACTTC.

V usage is TRBV29-1 and J usage is TRBJ1-2; TRBD1 matches at 10 bases. The CDR3 has 18 amino acids. In germline, CDR1 is SQVTM, CDR2 ANQGSEA. The J segment lost 0 bases and the V segment lost 4 bases, leaving 14 bases of the junction unmatched. CDR3 DNA: TGCAGCGTTGGAGAGGAAGGGGACAGGGGAGTTCCTAACTATGGCTACACCTTC. It yields the protein CSVGEEGDRGVPNYGYTF.

This clone has more than one count but fewer than ten. This rearrangement joins TRBV7-9 to TRBJ1-1; no firm D call. Germline CDR1 and CDR2: SEHNR and FQNEAQ (reference sequence). V lost 1 base and J lost 5, with 8 bases in between. The CDR3 covers 13 residues. CDR3 DNA sequence: TGTGCCAGCAGCTTAGGGAGAGAAACTGAAGCTTTCTTT. Translating it yields CASSLGRETEAFF.